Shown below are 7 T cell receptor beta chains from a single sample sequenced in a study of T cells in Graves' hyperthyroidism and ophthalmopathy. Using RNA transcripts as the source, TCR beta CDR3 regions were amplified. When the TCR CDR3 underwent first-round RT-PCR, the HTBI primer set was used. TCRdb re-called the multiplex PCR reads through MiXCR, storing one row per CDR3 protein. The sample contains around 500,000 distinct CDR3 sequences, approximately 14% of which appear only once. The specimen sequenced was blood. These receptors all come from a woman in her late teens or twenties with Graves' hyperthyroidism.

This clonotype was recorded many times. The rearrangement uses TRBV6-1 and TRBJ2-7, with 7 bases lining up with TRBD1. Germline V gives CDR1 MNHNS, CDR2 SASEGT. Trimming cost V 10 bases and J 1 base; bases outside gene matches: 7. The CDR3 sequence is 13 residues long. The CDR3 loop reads CATRWTGSYEQYV. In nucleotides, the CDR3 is TGTGCCACCAGGTGGACAGGTTCCTACGAGCAGTACGTC.

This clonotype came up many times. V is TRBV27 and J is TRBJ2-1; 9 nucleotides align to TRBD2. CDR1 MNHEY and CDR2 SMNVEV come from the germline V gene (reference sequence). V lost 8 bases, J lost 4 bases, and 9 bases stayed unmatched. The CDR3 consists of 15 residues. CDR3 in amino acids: CASRKREVPYNEQFF. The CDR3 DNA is TGTGCCAGCCGGAAGCGGGAGGTGCCATACAATGAGCAGTTCTTC.

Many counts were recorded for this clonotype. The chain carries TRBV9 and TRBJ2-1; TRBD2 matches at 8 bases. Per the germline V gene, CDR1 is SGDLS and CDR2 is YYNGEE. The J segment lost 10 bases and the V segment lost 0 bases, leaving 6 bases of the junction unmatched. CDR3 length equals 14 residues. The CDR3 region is CASSVVPSGFEQFF. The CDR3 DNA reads TGTGCCAGCAGCGTAGTCCCTAGCGGGTTCGAGCAGTTCTTC.

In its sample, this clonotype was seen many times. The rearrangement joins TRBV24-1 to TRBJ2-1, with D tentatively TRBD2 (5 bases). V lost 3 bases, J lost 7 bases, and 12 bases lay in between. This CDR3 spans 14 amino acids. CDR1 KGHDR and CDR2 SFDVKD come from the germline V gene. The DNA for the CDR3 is TGTGCCACCAGTGATGGAGAGGACTTGAATGAGCAGTTCTTC. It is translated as CATSDGEDLNEQFF.

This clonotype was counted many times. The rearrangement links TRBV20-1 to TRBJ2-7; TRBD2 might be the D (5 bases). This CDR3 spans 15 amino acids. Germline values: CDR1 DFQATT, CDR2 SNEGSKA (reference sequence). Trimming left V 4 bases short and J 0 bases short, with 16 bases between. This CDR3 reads CSAMRDASGSYEQYV. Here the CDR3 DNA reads TGCAGTGCTATGCGTGATGCGAGCGGCTCCTACGAGCAGTACGTC.

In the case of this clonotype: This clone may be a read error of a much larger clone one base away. This CDR3 is CALGQHDQPQHF. The CDR3 coding sequence is TGTGCCCTAGGGCAGCACGATCAGCCCCAGCATTTT. The chain is built from TRBV30 and TRBJ1-5, with D unclear. V dropped 8 bases and J dropped 5 bases, with 13 bases sitting between them. Per germline, CDR1 GTSNPN and CDR2 SVGIG (reference sequence). CDR3 length equals 12 residues.

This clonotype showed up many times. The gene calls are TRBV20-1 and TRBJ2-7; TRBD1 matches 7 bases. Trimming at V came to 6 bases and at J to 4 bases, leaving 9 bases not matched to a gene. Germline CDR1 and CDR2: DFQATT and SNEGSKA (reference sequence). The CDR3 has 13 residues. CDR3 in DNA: TGCAGTGCCCTCGGGACAGAAGCTTACGAGCAGTACTTC. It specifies CSALGTEAYEQYF.